What follows is one T cell receptor beta chain and its context. This receptor's antigen is unknown. No qualities accompany the bases; no much larger clone lies one base away. Bulk bone marrow was analyzed, and T-cell subsets were not sorted. Immunosequencing of the TCR beta CDR3 regions was performed on bone marrow from 11 myelodysplastic syndrome patients before and after hypomethylating agent therapy. Each patient contributed a baseline bone marrow plus two to three bone marrows at different post-treatment timepoints for longitudinal repertoire tracking. Genomic DNA was extracted from whole bone marrow, and quality was checked by TapeStation, NanoDrop OneC and PicoGreen assays. The data belong to a study of hypomethylating agent response in myelodysplastic syndrome (dated by TCRdb to about 2021). Regarding the complete study: Patients were treated with the hypomethylating agents azacitidine (most of the 11) or decitabine (3 of 11). Of the myelodysplastic syndrome patients in the cohort, 8 or 9 were male and 2 were female. A mean patient age of about 70 +/- 6 years was recorded, and a diploid cytogenetic profile was observed most commonly. The mutation found most frequently was TET2, which appeared in about 45% of the 11 patients. Six or seven patients had a response of complete response or hematologic improvement, and four or five patients did not respond. Response was defined as complete response or hematologic improvement, and patients meeting neither criterion were classed as non-responders. The study at large found these results: Novel clonotypes emerged more often in responders, while non-responders showed more contracted clonotypes after treatment. After hypomethylating agent treatment, no significant change in richness, rarefaction diversity or clonality was seen, either across all patients or within response groups. The healthy control donors were not matched in age to the MDS patients, and this mismatch could have affected the comparison between MDS and healthy donors. The cohort was small, with only 10 to 12 patients analyzed. The shared GLIPH2 clusters might recognize novel MDS antigens, but this possibility was not confirmed and requires experimental validation.

The method was the immunoSEQ multiplex PCR assay. Sequencing was run at survey resolution with two replicates of approximately 200 ng each, for a total of approximately 400 ng of DNA per sample. Rearranged TCRB sequences in genomic DNA were detected with the hsTCRB kit, which uses multiplex PCR primers directed at V and J genes. The first PCR used the QIAGEN Multiplex PCR Kit for approximately 33 cycles to amplify the CDR3 region. An approximately 8-cycle second PCR added sample barcodes and Illumina adapters to each replicate. Pooled libraries were quantified using a QuantStudio 6 and the KAPA library quantification kit. Approximately 15 pM of pooled libraries were sequenced on an Illumina MiSeq with 156-cycle single-end reads and a 15-cycle index read. The paper's data handling went like this. Of 160,000 or so unique clonotypes, about 1.6% were flagged by VDJdb annotation as previously reported viral-epitope-specific. The immunoSEQ Data Assistant and immunoSEQ Analyzer turned the raw reads into TCRB repertoires that were normalized and annotated. Clonotypes were analyzed with BioAnalyzer and version 0.6.5 of the immunarch R package. Before richness was estimated, every repertoire was downsampled to match the clone count of the smallest repertoire. Clonotypes were sorted into expanded, contracted or novel categories with Fisher's exact tests, where novel meant the clonotype had zero frequency before treatment. Significantly changed CDR3 beta sequences were clustered with GLIPH2 using simulation_depth=1000 and kmer_min_depth=3, and CDR3s shorter than five residues were excluded. Held by TCRdb, this immuneACCESS table contains in-frame sequences only and omits some clones. Under half of the omission traces to an unresolved V gene where checked; the cause of the rest is unknown. The V and J calls and clone size were taken over from that table, and D and trimming were inferred from the DNA. Here the sample has 950 to 1,200 clones; roughly 81% occur a single time. The top ten clones comprise around a fifth of the sample.

This clonotype was sampled from a human donor with myelodysplastic syndrome. The source material was bone marrow, sampled before or after starting hypomethylating agent treatment for myelodysplastic syndrome (not recorded which).

The sequenced DNA is TGTGCCAGCAGCTTGGAGCAGGGGAAGCTTTATAATTCACCCCTCCACTTT. It specifies CASSLEQGKLYNSPLHF. The rearrangement combines TRBV5-8 with TRBJ1-6, and possibly TRBD1, on 6 matching bases. The germline V gene provides CDR1 SGHTS and CDR2 YDEGEE. V lost 0 bases and J lost 4 bases; the stretch between them is 14 bases long. Including cysteine and phenylalanine, the CDR3 has 17 amino acids. Here the CDR3 DNA is all that survives: 51 bases in frame from base 1.